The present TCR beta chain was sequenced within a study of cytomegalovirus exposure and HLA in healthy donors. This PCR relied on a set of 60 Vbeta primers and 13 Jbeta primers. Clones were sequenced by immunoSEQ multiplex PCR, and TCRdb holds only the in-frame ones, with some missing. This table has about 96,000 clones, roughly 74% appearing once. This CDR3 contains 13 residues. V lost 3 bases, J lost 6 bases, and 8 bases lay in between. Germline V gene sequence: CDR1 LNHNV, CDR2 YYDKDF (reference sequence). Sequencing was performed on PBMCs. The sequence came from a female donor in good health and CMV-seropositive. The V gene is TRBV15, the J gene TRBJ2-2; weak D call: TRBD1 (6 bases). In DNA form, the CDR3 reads TGTGCCACCAGCAGTACAGGGTCCGGGGAGCTGTTTTTT. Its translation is CATSSTGSGELFF.